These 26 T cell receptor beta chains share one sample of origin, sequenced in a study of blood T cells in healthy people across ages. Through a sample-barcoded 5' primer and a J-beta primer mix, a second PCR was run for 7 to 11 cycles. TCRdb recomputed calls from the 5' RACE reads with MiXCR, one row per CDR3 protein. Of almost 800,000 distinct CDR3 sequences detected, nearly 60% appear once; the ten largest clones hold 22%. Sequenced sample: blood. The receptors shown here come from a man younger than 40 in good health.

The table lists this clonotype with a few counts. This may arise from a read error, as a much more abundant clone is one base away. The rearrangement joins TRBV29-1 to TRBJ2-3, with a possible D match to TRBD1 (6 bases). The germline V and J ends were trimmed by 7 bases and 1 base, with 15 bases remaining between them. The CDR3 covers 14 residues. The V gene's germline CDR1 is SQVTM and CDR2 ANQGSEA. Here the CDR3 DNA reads TGCAGCGGAGAGACAGAGGGGGGCACAGATACGCAGTATTTT. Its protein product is CSGETEGGTDTQYF.

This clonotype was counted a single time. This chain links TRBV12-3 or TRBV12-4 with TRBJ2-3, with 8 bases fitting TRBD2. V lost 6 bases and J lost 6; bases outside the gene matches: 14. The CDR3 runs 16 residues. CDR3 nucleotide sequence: TGTGCCAGCAGGTCCGGGACTAGTTATCTTCTGGATACGCAGTATTTT. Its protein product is CASRSGTSYLLDTQYF.

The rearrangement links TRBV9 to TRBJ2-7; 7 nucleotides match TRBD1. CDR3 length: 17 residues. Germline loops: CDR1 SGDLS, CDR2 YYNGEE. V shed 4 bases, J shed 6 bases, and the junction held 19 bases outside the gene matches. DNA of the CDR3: TGTGCCAGCAGCCACAGACCAGACAGGGTGGAAAAAGGCGAGCAGTACTTC. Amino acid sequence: CASSHRPDRVEKGEQYF.

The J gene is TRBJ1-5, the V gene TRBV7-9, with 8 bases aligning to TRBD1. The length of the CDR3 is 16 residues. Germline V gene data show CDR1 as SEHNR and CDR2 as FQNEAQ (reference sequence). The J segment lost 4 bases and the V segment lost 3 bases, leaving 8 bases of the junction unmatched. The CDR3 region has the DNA TGTGCCAGCAGCTTGGGGACAGGACCCATTAATCAGCCCCAGCATTTT. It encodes CASSLGTGPINQPQHF.

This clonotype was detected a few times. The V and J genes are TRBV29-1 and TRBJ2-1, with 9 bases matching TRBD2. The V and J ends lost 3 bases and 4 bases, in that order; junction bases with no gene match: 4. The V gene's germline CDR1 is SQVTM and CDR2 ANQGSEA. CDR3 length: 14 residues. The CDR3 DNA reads TGCAGCGTTGATGCGGGGGGGGCGTACAATGAGCAGTTCTTC. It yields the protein CSVDAGGAYNEQFF.

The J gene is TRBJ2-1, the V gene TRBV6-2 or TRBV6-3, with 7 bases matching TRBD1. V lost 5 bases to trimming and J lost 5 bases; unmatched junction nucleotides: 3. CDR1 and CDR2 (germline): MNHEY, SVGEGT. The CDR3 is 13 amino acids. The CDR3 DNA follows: TGTGCCAGCAGTACAGGGGAACACAATGAGCAGTTCTTC. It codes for CASSTGEHNEQFF.

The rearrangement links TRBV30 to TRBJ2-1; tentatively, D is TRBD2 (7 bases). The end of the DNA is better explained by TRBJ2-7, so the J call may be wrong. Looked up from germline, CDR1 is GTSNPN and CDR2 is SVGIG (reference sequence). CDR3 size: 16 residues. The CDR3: CAWSVGGGRGHNEQYF. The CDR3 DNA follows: TGTGCCTGGAGTGTAGGGGGGGGCAGGGGCCACAATGAGCAGTACTTC.

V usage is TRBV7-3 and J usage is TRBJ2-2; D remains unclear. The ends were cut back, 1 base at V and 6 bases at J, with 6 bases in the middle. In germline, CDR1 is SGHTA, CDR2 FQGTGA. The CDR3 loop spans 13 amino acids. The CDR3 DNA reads TGTGCCAGCAGCTTAAATCCAGCCGGGGAGCTGTTTTTT. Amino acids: CASSLNPAGELFF.

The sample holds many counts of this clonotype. The chain's CDR3 is CASSLSYDTHEQYF. The CDR3 region has the DNA TGTGCCAGCAGTTTATCGTACGACACTCACGAGCAGTACTTC. V usage is TRBV27 and J usage is TRBJ2-7; no firm D call. This CDR3 is built from 14 residues. V lost 0 bases, J lost 5 bases, and 11 bases lay in between. Per the germline V gene, CDR1 is MNHEY and CDR2 is SMNVEV (reference sequence).

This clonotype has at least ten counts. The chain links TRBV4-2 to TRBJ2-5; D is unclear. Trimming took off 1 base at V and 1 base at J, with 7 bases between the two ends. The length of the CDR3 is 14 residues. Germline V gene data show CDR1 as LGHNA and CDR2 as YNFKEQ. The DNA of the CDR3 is TGTGCCAGCAGCCAAGGGTGGGGCCAAGAGACCCAGTACTTC. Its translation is CASSQGWGQETQYF.

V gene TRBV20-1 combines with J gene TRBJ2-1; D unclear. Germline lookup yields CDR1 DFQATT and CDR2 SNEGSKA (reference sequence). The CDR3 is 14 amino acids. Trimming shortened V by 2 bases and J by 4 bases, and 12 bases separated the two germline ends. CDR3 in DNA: TGCAGTGCTAGACCGCTAATTCCTTACAATGAGCAGTTCTTC. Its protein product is CSARPLIPYNEQFF.

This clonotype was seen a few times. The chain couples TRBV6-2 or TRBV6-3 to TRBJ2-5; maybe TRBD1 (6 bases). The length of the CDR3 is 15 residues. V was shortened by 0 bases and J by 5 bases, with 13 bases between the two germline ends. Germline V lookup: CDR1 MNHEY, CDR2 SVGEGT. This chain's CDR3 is CASSYSDVQGETQYF. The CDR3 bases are TGTGCCAGCAGTTACTCGGACGTCCAGGGGGAGACCCAGTACTTC.

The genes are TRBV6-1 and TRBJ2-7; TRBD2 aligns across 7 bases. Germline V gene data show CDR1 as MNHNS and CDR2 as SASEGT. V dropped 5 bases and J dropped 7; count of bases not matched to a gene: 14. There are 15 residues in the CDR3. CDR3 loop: CASSKTSPSYNEQYF. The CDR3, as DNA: TGTGCCAGCAGTAAGACTAGCCCTTCCTACAATGAGCAGTACTTC.

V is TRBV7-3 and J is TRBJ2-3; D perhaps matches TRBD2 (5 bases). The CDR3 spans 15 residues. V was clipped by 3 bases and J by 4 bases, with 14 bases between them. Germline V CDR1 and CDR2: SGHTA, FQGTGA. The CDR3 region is CASSLNGMSADTQYF. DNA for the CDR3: TGTGCCAGCAGCTTGAACGGGATGAGCGCAGATACGCAGTATTTT.

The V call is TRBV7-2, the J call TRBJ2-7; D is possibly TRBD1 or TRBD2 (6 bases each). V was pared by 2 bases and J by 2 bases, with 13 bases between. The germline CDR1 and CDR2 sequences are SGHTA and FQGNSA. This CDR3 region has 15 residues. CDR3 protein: CASSLNGGLPYEQYF. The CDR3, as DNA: TGTGCCAGCAGCTTAAACGGGGGCCTCCCCTACGAGCAGTACTTC.

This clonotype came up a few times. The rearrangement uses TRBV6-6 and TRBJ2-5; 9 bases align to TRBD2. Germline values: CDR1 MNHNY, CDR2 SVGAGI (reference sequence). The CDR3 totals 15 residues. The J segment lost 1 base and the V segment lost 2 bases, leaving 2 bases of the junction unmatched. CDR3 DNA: TGTGCCAGCAGTTACGGAGCGGGGGGCCAAGAGACCCAGTACTTC. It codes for CASSYGAGGQETQYF.

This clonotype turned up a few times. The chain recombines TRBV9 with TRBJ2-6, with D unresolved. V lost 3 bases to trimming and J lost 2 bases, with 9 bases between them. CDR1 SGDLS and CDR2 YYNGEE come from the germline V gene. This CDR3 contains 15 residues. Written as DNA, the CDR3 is TGTGCCAGCAGCGGCAGTTTGGCTGGGGCCAACGTCCTGACTTTC. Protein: CASSGSLAGANVLTF.

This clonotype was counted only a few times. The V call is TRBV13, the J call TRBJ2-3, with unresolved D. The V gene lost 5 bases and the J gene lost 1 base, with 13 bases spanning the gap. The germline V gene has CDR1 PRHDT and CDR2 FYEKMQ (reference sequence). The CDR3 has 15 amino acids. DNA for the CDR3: TGTGCCAGCAGCCCCCGGTTTCGAGGCACAGATACGCAGTATTTT. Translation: CASSPRFRGTDTQYF.

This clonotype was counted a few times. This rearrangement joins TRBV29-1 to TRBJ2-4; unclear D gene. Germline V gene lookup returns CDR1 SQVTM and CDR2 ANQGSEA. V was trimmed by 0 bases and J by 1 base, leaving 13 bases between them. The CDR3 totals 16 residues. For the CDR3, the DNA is TGCAGCGTTGAAGATCGAAAGGGATGGGCCAAAAACATTCAGTACTTC. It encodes CSVEDRKGWAKNIQYF.

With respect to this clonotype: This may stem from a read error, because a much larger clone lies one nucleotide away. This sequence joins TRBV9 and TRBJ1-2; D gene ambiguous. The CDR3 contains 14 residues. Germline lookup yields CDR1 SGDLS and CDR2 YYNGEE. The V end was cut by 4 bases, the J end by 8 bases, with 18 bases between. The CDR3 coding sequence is TGTGCCAGCAGCCCCCAGGCGGAGTTAGAAGGCTACACCTTC. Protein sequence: CASSPQAELEGYTF.

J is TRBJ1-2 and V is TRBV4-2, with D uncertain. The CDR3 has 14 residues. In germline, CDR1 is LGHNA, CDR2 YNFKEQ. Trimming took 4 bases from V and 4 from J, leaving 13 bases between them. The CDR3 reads CASSRERESYGYTF. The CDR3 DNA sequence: TGTGCCAGCAGCCGAGAGAGGGAGAGCTATGGCTACACCTTC.

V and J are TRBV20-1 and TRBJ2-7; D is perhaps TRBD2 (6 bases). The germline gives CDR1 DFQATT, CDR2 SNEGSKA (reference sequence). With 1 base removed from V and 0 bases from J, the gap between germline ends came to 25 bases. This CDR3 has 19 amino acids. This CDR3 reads CSARALGAISGATSYEQYF. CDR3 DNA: TGCAGTGCTAGAGCGTTAGGCGCAATTAGCGGAGCTACCTCCTACGAGCAGTACTTC.

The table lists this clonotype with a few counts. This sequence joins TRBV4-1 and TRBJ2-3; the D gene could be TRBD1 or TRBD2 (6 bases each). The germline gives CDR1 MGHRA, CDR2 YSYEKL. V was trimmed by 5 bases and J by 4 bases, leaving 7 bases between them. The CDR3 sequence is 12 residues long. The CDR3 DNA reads TGCGCCAGCAGCAGGGGGGCAGATACGCAGTATTTT. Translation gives CASSRGADTQYF.

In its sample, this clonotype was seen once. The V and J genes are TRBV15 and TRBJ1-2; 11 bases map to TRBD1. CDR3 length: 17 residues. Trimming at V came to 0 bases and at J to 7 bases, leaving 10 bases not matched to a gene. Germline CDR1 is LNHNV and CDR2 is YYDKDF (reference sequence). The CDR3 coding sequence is TGTGCCACCAGCAGAGACAAATCCGGGACAGGGGGTGGTGGCTACACCTTC. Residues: CATSRDKSGTGGGGYTF.

The CDR3 region has the DNA TGTGCCAGCAGTTACTCTACCCACGAGCAGTACTTC. This codes for CASSYSTHEQYF. J is TRBJ2-5 and V is TRBV6-2 or TRBV6-3; D remains ambiguous. The J call could be wrong; TRBJ2-7 is a better fit for the DNA end. This CDR3 has 12 amino acids. Germline V gives CDR1 MNHEY, CDR2 SVGEGT.

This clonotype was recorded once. The CDR3, as DNA: TGCGCCAGCAGCGCCGTGGTCGATTCACCCCTCCACTTT. It specifies CASSAVVDSPLHF. The chain has TRBV5-1 and TRBJ1-6; D is unresolved. The CDR3 consists of 13 residues. Trimming stripped 4 bases from V and 8 bases from J, with 10 bases between. CDR1 is SGHRS, CDR2 YFSETQ, per germline.